The 8 T cell receptor beta chains reported below all come from one sample, sequenced in a study of OX40 agonist ivuxolimab in advanced cancers. TCRdb keeps only in-frame clones here, not all; method: immunoSEQ multiplex PCR. The sample has over 60,000 clones, 85% to 90% seen once. The sample consisted of CD4+ or CD8+ T cells sorted from blood, taken in a trial of the OX40 agonist ivuxolimab. The receptors were sampled from an adult with an advanced solid tumor such as melanoma, head and neck, liver or kidney cancer.

The chain recombines TRBV2 with TRBJ2-3, with D perhaps TRBD2 (7 bases). V was shortened by 6 bases and J by 4 bases, with 26 bases between the two germline ends. Germline values: CDR1 SNHLY, CDR2 FYNNEI. The CDR3 runs 18 residues. The CDR3 loop reads CASSGGLAGAVVADTQYF. CDR3 DNA sequence: TGTGCCAGCAGCGGGGGACTTGCGGGGGCTGTTGTCGCAGATACGCAGTATTTT.

The gene calls are TRBV7-2 and TRBJ1-1, with a possible D match to TRBD1 (6 bases). Germline V CDR1 and CDR2: SGHTA, FQGNSA. V was pared by 1 base and J by 0 bases, with 12 bases between. This CDR3 is built from 16 residues. The CDR3 region is CASSLVSGVLNTEAFF. CDR3 nucleotides: TGTGCCAGCAGCTTAGTGTCAGGGGTACTGAACACTGAAGCTTTCTTT.

In this sample, this clone turned up once. The chain employs TRBV18 and TRBJ2-1; D perhaps matches TRBD1 (5 bases). Germline V gene sequence: CDR1 KGHSH, CDR2 LQKENI. V lost 3 bases and J 6 bases, leaving 18 bases between the germline ends. The length of the CDR3 is 16 residues. CDR3 nucleotides: TGTGCCAGCTCACCTCCCACCGGCCAGGGCGGCAATGAGCAGTTCTTC. Encoded protein: CASSPPTGQGGNEQFF.

The rearrangement links TRBV7-9 to TRBJ2-1; 9 nucleotides line up with TRBD1. From germline, CDR1 is SEHNR and CDR2 FQNEAQ (reference sequence). There are 17 residues in the CDR3. J was trimmed by 7 bases and V by 0 bases; bases with no gene match: 10. This CDR3 reads CASSLAGPGTGMNEQFF. CDR3 nucleotides: TGTGCCAGCAGCTTAGCAGGACCCGGGACAGGGATGAATGAGCAGTTCTTC.

This sequence joins TRBV18 and TRBJ2-5; a possible D gene is TRBD1 (6 bases). CDR3 length: 14 residues. Germline V gives CDR1 KGHSH, CDR2 LQKENI. V lost 2 bases and J lost 3, with 10 bases in between. The CDR3, as DNA: TGTGCCAGCTCACCAGGACAGAATAAAGAGACCCAGTACTTC. Translating gives CASSPGQNKETQYF.

The rearrangement joins TRBV6-6 to TRBJ1-2; 7 positions agree with TRBD1. CDR1 MNHNY and CDR2 SVGAGI come from the germline V gene (reference sequence). The CDR3 runs 15 residues. The ends lost 0 bases at V and 2 bases at J; junction bases unmatched: 3. The DNA of the CDR3 is TGTGCCAGCAGTTACTCGGACAGGCTCAACTATGGCTACACCTTC. Its protein product is CASSYSDRLNYGYTF.

The chain joins TRBV10-3 to TRBJ2-2, with D unresolved. With 5 bases removed from V and 0 bases from J, the gap between germline ends came to 10 bases. This CDR3 has 15 amino acids. Germline CDR1 and CDR2: ENHRY and SYGVKD. As DNA, the CDR3 is TGTGCCATCAGTCGGACGGACGCGAACACCGGGGAGCTGTTTTTT. This encodes CAISRTDANTGELFF.

This rearrangement joins TRBV28 to TRBJ1-1; TRBD1 might be the D (5 bases). Trimming cost V 3 bases and J 1 base, with 12 bases left between them. The CDR3 is made up of 15 amino acids. Germline V lookup: CDR1 MDHEN, CDR2 SYDVKM. The CDR3 DNA follows: TGTGCCAGCAGTTTGAGTAGGACAAGGAACACTGAAGCTTTCTTT. Protein sequence: CASSLSRTRNTEAFF. Variable domain in full (rest from reference TRBV28 and TRBJ1-1): DVKVTQSSRYLVKRTGEKVFLECVQDMDHENMFWYRQDPGLGLRLIYFSYDVKMKEKGDIPEGYSVSREKKERFSLILESASTNQTSMYLCASSLSRTRNTEAFFGQGTRLTVV.